Shown below are 27 T cell receptor beta chains from a single sample sequenced in a study of blood T cells in healthy people across ages. For the second PCR, which ran for about 7 to 11 cycles, a sample-barcoded 5' primer and a J-beta primer mix were used. From the 5' RACE reads, TCRdb called clonotypes with MiXCR, one entry per CDR3 protein. Of about 640,000 distinct CDR3 sequences in the sample, roughly 58% are singletons; the top ten hold over 30%. Sequencing was performed on blood. These receptors were taken from a man aged 55-75 years in good health.

The rearrangement uses TRBV18 and TRBJ1-4; D gene ambiguous. The length of the CDR3 is 13 residues. Germline V gives CDR1 KGHSH, CDR2 LQKENI. Between the trimmed V and J ends, which lost 6 bases and 8 bases, there was a span of 13 bases. CDR3 amino acids: CASSEAQREKLFF. The CDR3 bases are TGTGCCAGCTCCGAGGCCCAACGGGAAAAACTGTTTTTT.

This clonotype appeared many times. The chain carries TRBV4-2 and TRBJ2-5; D assignment may be TRBD1 or TRBD2 (5 bases each). V was shortened by 1 base and J by 6 bases, with 15 bases between the two germline ends. Germline V lookup: CDR1 LGHNA, CDR2 YNFKEQ. The CDR3 sequence is 15 residues long. CDR3 nucleotides: TGTGCCAGCAGCCAAGCCGAGGGGATCGGACAGACCCAGTACTTC. Encoded protein: CASSQAEGIGQTQYF.

The J gene is TRBJ2-3, the V gene TRBV12-3 or TRBV12-4, with D unclear. The length of the CDR3 is 14 residues. V shed 3 bases and J shed 11 bases, with 18 bases lying between them. The CDR3: CASSFRVAADVQYF. The DNA of the CDR3 is TGTGCCAGCAGTTTTAGAGTGGCAGCAGATGTGCAGTATTTT.

The rearrangement joins TRBV7-9 to TRBJ2-3; no clear D. CDR1 and CDR2 from the germline V gene are SEHNR and FQNEAQ (reference sequence). Trimming pared 5 bases from V and 5 bases from J, leaving 11 bases between. This CDR3 region has 13 residues. As DNA, the CDR3 is TGTGCCAGCAGCATCAGAACATTAGATACGCAGTATTTT. Residues: CASSIRTLDTQYF.

The chain carries TRBV10-3 and TRBJ1-4, with D hard to call. The CDR3 sequence is 12 residues long. CDR1 is ENHRY, CDR2 SYGVKD, per germline. Trimming removed 2 bases at V and 7 bases at J, with 5 bases between. The CDR3 coding sequence is TGTGCCATCAGTGAGGGTGGTGAAAAACTGTTTTTT. It specifies CAISEGGEKLFF.

The rearrangement joins TRBV20-1 to TRBJ1-5, with D unclear. There are 15 residues in the CDR3. Trimming shortened V by 0 bases and J by 3 bases, and 12 bases separated the two germline ends. Germline V gene data show CDR1 as DFQATT and CDR2 as SNEGSKA (reference sequence). The CDR3 DNA follows: TGCAGTGCTAGAGACGTTGCAGAGCCCAATCAGCCCCAGCATTTT. Amino acid sequence: CSARDVAEPNQPQHF.

J is TRBJ1-2 and V is TRBV18, with TRBD1 as a possible D gene (6 bases). CDR3 size: 16 residues. With 3 bases removed from V and 4 bases from J, the gap between germline ends came to 18 bases. The V gene's germline CDR1 is KGHSH and CDR2 LQKENI. The CDR3 sequence is CASSPVSGGGGYGYTF. The CDR3 DNA reads TGTGCCAGCTCACCGGTTTCGGGGGGCGGAGGCTATGGCTACACCTTC.

CDR3 nucleotides: TGCGCCAGCTCCTGGGGAGATACCACAGATACGCAGTATTTT. As protein: CASSWGDTTDTQYF. The chain combines TRBV5-1 with TRBJ2-3, with D tentatively TRBD2 (5 bases). Germline V gene data show CDR1 as SGHRS and CDR2 as YFSETQ. This CDR3 has 14 amino acids. The V and J ends lost 7 bases and 2 bases respectively, with 14 bases between them.

The genes are TRBV12-3 or TRBV12-4 and TRBJ1-2; D gene ambiguous. The V gene lost 3 bases and the J gene lost 7 bases, with 18 bases spanning the gap. This CDR3 comprises 15 residues. The CDR3 sequence: CASSFLSGAGGGYTF. CDR3 coding DNA: TGTGCCAGCAGTTTTCTTTCAGGCGCAGGAGGTGGCTACACCTTC.

The chain employs TRBV7-2 and TRBJ2-3, with D unresolved. Germline V lookup: CDR1 SGHTA, CDR2 FQGNSA. Trimming removed 5 bases from V and 3 bases from J, with 24 bases in between. This CDR3 contains 18 residues. The CDR3 sequence is CASSLQMTGRHRTDTQYF. DNA of the CDR3: TGTGCCAGCAGCCTTCAGATGACCGGTCGCCATCGTACAGATACGCAGTATTTT.

The V gene is TRBV5-1, the J gene TRBJ1-1; D gene uncertain. Trimming took off 5 bases at V and 2 bases at J, with 13 bases between the two ends. Looked up from germline, CDR1 is SGHRS and CDR2 is YFSETQ. The CDR3 runs to 14 residues. CDR3 region: CASSRSTDNTEAFF. CDR3 DNA: TGCGCCAGCAGTCGTTCGACGGATAACACTGAAGCTTTCTTT. Full variable domain (remainder filled in from reference TRBV5-1 and TRBJ1-1): KAGVTQTPRYLIKTRGQQVTLSCSPISGHRSVSWYQQTPGQGLQFLFEYFSETQRNKGNFPGRFSGRQFSNSRSEMNVSTLELGDSALYLCASSRSTDNTEAFFGQGTRLTVV.

The V and J genes are TRBV5-1 and TRBJ2-5; unclear D gene. CDR3 size: 14 residues. Germline V CDR1 and CDR2: SGHRS, YFSETQ. Trimming pared 0 bases from V and 2 bases from J, leaving 8 bases between. CDR3 sequence reads: CASSLEATQETQYF. As DNA, the CDR3 is TGCGCCAGCAGCTTGGAGGCAACTCAAGAGACCCAGTACTTC.

This chain uses TRBV25-1 with TRBJ2-5; possibly TRBD1 for D (5 bases). Trimming shortened V by 1 base and J by 11 bases, and 20 bases separated the two germline ends. This CDR3 has 15 amino acids. The germline V gene encodes CDR1 MGHDK and CDR2 SYGVNS. The CDR3 DNA is TGTGCCAGCAGTGAATGGCAGGGTGGTGACAATGAGCAGTACTTC. It specifies CASSEWQGGDNEQYF.

The rearrangement joins TRBV5-1 to TRBJ2-4; the D gene could be TRBD1 or TRBD2 (5 bases each). V was pared by 5 bases and J by 1 base, with 10 bases between. The CDR3 runs 14 residues. Per the germline V gene, CDR1 is SGHRS and CDR2 is YFSETQ. CDR3 sequence reads: CASRGDGAKNIQYF. DNA for the CDR3: TGCGCCAGCAGAGGGGACGGGGCCAAAAACATTCAGTACTTC.

CDR3 protein: CASSPVGRERYGYTF. The DNA of the CDR3 is TGCGCCAGCAGCCCGGTGGGACGGGAACGCTATGGCTACACCTTC. The chain is built from TRBV5-1 and TRBJ1-2; tentatively, D is TRBD1 (5 bases). Per germline, CDR1 SGHRS and CDR2 YFSETQ. Between the trimmed V and J ends, which lost 4 bases and 4 bases, there was a span of 17 bases. This CDR3 has 15 amino acids.

This chain joins TRBV5-1 and TRBJ2-5; D assignment may be TRBD1 or TRBD2 (5 bases each). CDR3 length: 15 amino acids. V was trimmed by 3 bases and J by 1 base, leaving 13 bases between them. Germline V lookup: CDR1 SGHRS, CDR2 YFSETQ. The CDR3 is CASSSTGTIQETQYF. The CDR3 DNA is TGCGCCAGCAGCTCGACCGGGACCATCCAAGAGACCCAGTACTTC.

The J gene is TRBJ2-4, the V gene TRBV7-9, with TRBD2 identical over 9 bases. The V and J ends lost 1 base and 13 bases, in that order; junction bases with no gene match: 8. The V gene's germline CDR1 is SEHNR and CDR2 FQNEAQ (reference sequence). CDR3 length: 14 amino acids. In nucleotides, the CDR3 is TGTGCCAGCAGCTTAGAGACTCTAGCGGGGAAGCAGTACTTC. This encodes CASSLETLAGKQYF.

Regarding this clonotype: A much larger clone differs by one base, so this may be a read error. CDR3 region: CASSLGNLGYGYTF. CDR3 in DNA: TGTGCCAGCAGCTTAGGGAATTTGGGCTATGGCTACACCTTC. The chain carries TRBV7-2 and TRBJ1-2, with D unresolved. V lost 1 base and J lost 4, with 10 bases in between. Germline V gene lookup returns CDR1 SGHTA and CDR2 FQGNSA. This CDR3 region has 14 residues.

This clonotype was picked up a small number of times. J is TRBJ2-7 and V is TRBV12-3 or TRBV12-4, with a possible D match to TRBD1 (6 bases). V dropped 4 bases and J dropped 2 bases, with 9 bases sitting between them. CDR3 length: 13 amino acids. CDR3 sequence (DNA): TGTGCCAGCAGTTGGGGGACAACCTACGAGCAGTACTTC. This sequence encodes CASSWGTTYEQYF.

The chain links TRBV9 to TRBJ2-7, with TRBD2 matching 7 bases. V lost 4 bases, J lost 2 bases, and 6 bases stayed unmatched. The length of the CDR3 is 14 residues. The germline V gene has CDR1 SGDLS and CDR2 YYNGEE. CDR3 sequence reads: CASSKSGVTYEQYF. CDR3 DNA sequence: TGTGCCAGCAGCAAAAGCGGGGTTACCTACGAGCAGTACTTC.

The chain uses TRBV15 and TRBJ2-7, with 10 positions matching TRBD2. Matching the DNA end better, TRBJ2-5 makes the J call doubtful. CDR3 size: 18 residues. Germline V CDR1 and CDR2: LNHNV, YYDKDF (reference sequence). Here the CDR3 DNA reads TGTGCCACCAGCAGAGATAGCCTAGCGGGAGTGTACCAAGAGACCCAGTACTTC. Residues: CATSRDSLAGVYQETQYF.

The chain couples TRBV20-1 to TRBJ1-6; the match to TRBD1 covers 9 bases. The V gene end was trimmed by 0 bases and the J gene end by 7 bases; junction bases not matched to a gene: 4. CDR1 DFQATT and CDR2 SNEGSKA come from the germline V gene (reference sequence). The CDR3 totals 15 residues. As DNA, the CDR3 is TGCAGTGCTAGAGAGCCAGGACAGGGGAATTCACCCCTCCACTTT. Residues: CSAREPGQGNSPLHF.

The chain has TRBV5-1 and TRBJ2-1; no definite D call. This CDR3 has 11 amino acids. Looked up from germline, CDR1 is SGHRS and CDR2 is YFSETQ. Trimming left V 5 bases short and J 7 bases short, with 7 bases between. DNA for the CDR3: TGCGCCAGCAGGAATGTTAATGAGCAGTTCTTC. Amino acid sequence: CASRNVNEQFF.

V and J are TRBV6-1 and TRBJ1-2; D gene unclear. The V gene's germline CDR1 is MNHNS and CDR2 SASEGT. V lost 7 bases and J lost 1, with 10 bases in between. This CDR3 region has 13 residues. DNA for the CDR3: TGTGCCAGCATGCCGGACGGTAACTATGGCTACACCTTC. The encoded protein is CASMPDGNYGYTF.

This chain connects TRBV5-1 to TRBJ1-4, with 9 bases matching TRBD1. V dropped 3 bases and J dropped 2; count of bases not matched to a gene: 5. The CDR3 spans 16 residues. From germline, CDR1 is SGHRS and CDR2 YFSETQ. The CDR3 nucleotides are TGCGCCAGCAGCTCAGGACAGGGGCGCACTAATGAAAAACTGTTTTTT. Translated, it gives CASSSGQGRTNEKLFF. Supplemented by reference TRBV5-1 and TRBJ1-4, the full variable domain reads KAGVTQTPRYLIKTRGQQVTLSCSPISGHRSVSWYQQTPGQGLQFLFEYFSETQRNKGNFPGRFSGRQFSNSRSEMNVSTLELGDSALYLCASSSGQGRTNEKLFFGSGTQLSVL.

This clonotype appeared many times. The chain combines TRBV7-9 with TRBJ2-5, with D possibly being TRBD2 (5 bases). Deletions cut 0 bases from V and 2 bases from J, with 7 bases between. Germline lookup yields CDR1 SEHNR and CDR2 FQNEAQ (reference sequence). The CDR3 sequence is 14 residues long. CDR3 amino acids: CASSLARGQETQYF. The CDR3 DNA follows: TGTGCCAGCAGCTTAGCGCGAGGGCAAGAGACCCAGTACTTC.

The chain combines TRBV11-2 with TRBJ2-6, with 10 bases that match TRBD2. With V trimmed by 5 bases and J by 1 base, 11 bases remained unmatched. The CDR3 runs 19 residues. CDR1 is SGHAT, CDR2 FQNNGV, per germline. The DNA for the CDR3 is TGTGCCAGCAGCCCCCGTCTAGCGGGGGCCCTGTCTGGGGCCAACGTCCTGACTTTC. Translation gives CASSPRLAGALSGANVLTF.